Listed below are T cell receptor beta chains from one sample, sequenced in a study of T-cell reconstitution after alpha-beta-depleted transplantation in children. MiXCR, run by TCRdb on the PCR reads, gives a single entry per CDR3 protein. The profile covers 5,100 or so distinct CDR3 sequences, with approximately 30% appearing a single time and around a third taken by the ten largest. Source: PBMCs, mostly from graft donor cells, taken 60 days after TCRalphabeta/CD19-depleted stem cell transplant. Receptor source: a male patient aged 2-9 years who had a stem cell transplant for acute lymphoblastic leukemia, so the T cells may come from the graft donor. The CDR3 runs from the conserved cysteine through the conserved F or W. Fields, in order: clone size, J gene, V gene, D gene, CDR3 DNA, CDR3 protein. The D gene is left open where the match is weak. Part of the rows lack a size; the others show once, few, many or a class for expanded clones.

>many|TRBJ2-1|TRBV12-3/TRBV12-4|.
TGTGCCAGCAGTTTAGCGGCGGGGGCTCTGGATGAGCAGTTCTTC
CASSLAAGALDEQFF
>many|TRBJ2-3|TRBV6-1|.
TGTGCCAGCAGTCCCAACTGGGCGAGAAGGGGCACAGATACGCAGTATTTT
CASSPNWARRGTDTQYF
>many|TRBJ1-6|TRBV20-1|.
TGCAGTGCCGGGACGGATAATTCACCCCTCCACTTT
CSAGTDNSPLHF
>medium-sized|TRBJ2-7|TRBV5-1|TRBD2
TGCGCCAGCAGCTTGGGACTAGCGGGAGGGCGAGAGCAGTACTTC
CASSLGLAGGREQYF
>.|TRBJ2-5|TRBV4-1|.
TGCGCCAGCAGCCAACTAATCTTGCAGACCCAGTACTTC
CASSQLILQTQYF
>many|TRBJ2-7|TRBV5-4|TRBD2
TGTGCCAGCAGCACCTGGACTAGCGGGAAATACGAGCAGTACTTC
CASSTWTSGKYEQYF
>many|TRBJ1-5|TRBV6-5|TRBD1
TGTGCCAGCAGTCCGAGACAGGGACCCTATAGCAATCAGCCCCAGCATTTT
CASSPRQGPYSNQPQHF
>many|TRBJ2-7|TRBV5-4|.
TGTGCCAGCAGCTGGGAGGGGGACAGGTCCAGCGAGCAGTACTTC
CASSWEGDRSSEQYF
>.|TRBJ2-4|TRBV20-1|.
TGCAGTGCTAGAGAGGCGGGGCAGGGAAACATTCAGTACTTC
CSAREAGQGNIQYF
>many|TRBJ1-6|TRBV6-1|.
TGTGCCAGCAGTGAAGCTCGGGACAAGAATTCACCCCTCCACTTT
CASSEARDKNSPLHF
>many|TRBJ1-2|TRBV3-1|.
TGTGCCAGCAGCCAAGAGAAAACAGGATATAACTATGGCTACACCTTC
CASSQEKTGYNYGYTF
>many|TRBJ2-3|TRBV6-4|.
TGTGCCAGCAGTGCAGCCCGCCGACCCGGAGATACGCAGTATTTT
CASSAARRPGDTQYF
>many|TRBJ2-1|TRBV10-2|.
TGCGCCAGCACCTCCCATGATCCTTACAATGAGCAGTTCTTC
CASTSHDPYNEQFF
>large|TRBJ2-7|TRBV5-1|.
TGCGCCAGCGGCCCCGGTGGGGCCTCGGAGCAGTACTTC
CASGPGGASEQYF
>many|TRBJ2-7|TRBV6-5|TRBD1
TGTGCCAGCAGTTCCCTCGCCAACAGGGGGCAGCAGTACTTC
CASSSLANRGQQYF
>many|TRBJ2-7|TRBV7-9|.
TGTGCCAGCAGCTTAGCGCTAGCCTTCTGGGTGGGCGAGCAGTACTTC
CASSLALAFWVGEQYF
>many|TRBJ2-1|TRBV24-1|TRBD2
TGTGCCACCAGTGATCGGACTAGCGGGAACTACAATGAGCAGTTCTTC
CATSDRTSGNYNEQFF
>.|TRBJ2-5|TRBV20-1|TRBD2
TGCAGTGCTTTAGCGGGGGGAACCCAAGAGACCCAGTACTTC
CSALAGGTQETQYF
>many|TRBJ1-2|TRBV7-9|.
TGTGCCAGCAGCGCTTCAGGGGCCAACTATGGCTACACCTTC
CASSASGANYGYTF
>medium-sized|TRBJ2-7|TRBV4-1|.
TGCGCCAGCAGCCAAGTAAGGGTCGGAACCTACGAGCAGTACTTC
CASSQVRVGTYEQYF
>medium-sized|TRBJ1-6|TRBV7-9|TRBD1
TGTGCCAGCAGCAGACAGGGGGGGAATTCACCCCTCCACTTT
CASSRQGGNSPLHF
>many|TRBJ2-1|TRBV7-2|.
TGTGCCAGCAGCTTAGCGTCCGGGGTGGCTGAGCAGTTCTTC
CASSLASGVAEQFF
>.|TRBJ2-3|TRBV20-1|.
TGCAGTGCTAGAGATTCTCGCGAGAGCACAGATACGCAGTATTTT
CSARDSRESTDTQYF
>many|TRBJ1-6|TRBV20-1|.
TGCAGTGCTAGAATACAGGGACATAATTCACCCCTCCACTTT
CSARIQGHNSPLHF
>many|TRBJ1-4|TRBV7-9|.
TGTGCCAGCAGCTTAGCGTTTGTGACAATGAATGAAAAACTGTTTTTT
CASSLAFVTMNEKLFF
>.|TRBJ2-7|TRBV5-6|.
TGTGCCAGCGGCCCCGGGGGGCGGGGCGAGCAGTACTTC
CASGPGGRGEQYF
>.|TRBJ2-3|TRBV5-1|TRBD2
TGCGCCAGCAGCTGGCAAGCGGGAGGAGATACGCAGTATTTT
CASSWQAGGDTQYF
>once|TRBJ1-5|TRBV20-1|.
TGCAGGGCCCAGGCTCAGGGTTTGTCCCAGCATTTT
CRAQAQGLSQHF
>many|TRBJ2-7|TRBV7-9|TRBD2
TGTGCCAGCAGCTTAGCTGTCGGGAGGGCCCTCGAGCAGTACTTC
CASSLAVGRALEQYF
>.|TRBJ2-3|TRBV4-3|TRBD1
TGCGCCAGCAGCCGGGGGACAGGGGCAGATACGCAGTATTTT
CASSRGTGADTQYF
>medium-sized|TRBJ2-7|TRBV29-1|TRBD1
TGCAGCGTCATCCGGGACAGGGAGGGCGAGCAGTACTTC
CSVIRDREGEQYF
>medium-sized|TRBJ2-1|TRBV5-7|.
TGTGCCAGCAGCTTTAAATTAGGGACGCCCAGGGGAGTCTACAATGAGCAGTTCTTC
CASSFKLGTPRGVYNEQFF
>many|TRBJ2-5|TRBV10-3|TRBD1
TGTGCCATCAGGGGGGACAGTAACCAAGAGACCCAGTACTTC
CAIRGDSNQETQYF
>once|TRBJ2-7|TRBV15|TRBD2
TGTGCCACCAGCAGAGGGGGACTAGCTAGCGACGAGCAGTACTTC
CATSRGGLASDEQYF
>many|TRBJ1-3|TRBV19|.
TGTGCCAGTAGTATCTATCCTGGCGACTCTCGTCTGGATGGAAACACCATATATTTT
CASSIYPGDSRLDGNTIYF
>many|TRBJ2-3|TRBV21-1|.
TGTGCCAGCAGCACACCTCCAGGGGAAACGGATACGCAGTATTTT
CASSTPPGETDTQYF
>medium-sized|TRBJ2-1|TRBV7-6|TRBD2
TGTGCCAGCAGCTTAGAACCAGCGGGATCCTACAATGAGCAGTTCTTC
CASSLEPAGSYNEQFF
>.|TRBJ1-2|TRBV12-3/TRBV12-4|TRBD1
TGTGCCAGCAGTTCAGGACAGGGCGGTAGTGGCTACACCTTC
CASSSGQGGSGYTF
>medium-sized|TRBJ2-5|TRBV11-2|TRBD1
TGTGCCAGCAGCGTGGGACAGGGATTGGCGGAGACCCAGTACTTC
CASSVGQGLAETQYF
>.|TRBJ1-1|TRBV20-1|TRBD1
TGCAGTGCGAGACAGGGGGCGCGTGGCACTGAAGCTTTCTTT
CSARQGARGTEAFF
>.|TRBJ1-5|TRBV7-8|TRBD1
TGTGCCAGCAGCCGGAACGACAGGGCTGGCAATCAGCCCCAGCATTTT
CASSRNDRAGNQPQHF
>many|TRBJ1-1|TRBV7-9|.
TGTGCCAGCAGGCGTAGGAACACTGAAGCTTTCTTT
CASRRRNTEAFF
>many|TRBJ1-5|TRBV7-9|TRBD1
TGTGCCAGCAGCGGACAGGAAAATCAGCCCCAGCATTTT
CASSGQENQPQHF
>many|TRBJ1-5|TRBV10-3|.
TGTGCCATCAGTGAACAGAATAGCAATCAGCCCCAGCATTTT
CAISEQNSNQPQHF
>many|TRBJ2-5|TRBV3-1|.
TGTGCCAGCAGCCAAGACGTCGGAGGGGTCACCTTC
CASSQDVGGVTF
>.|TRBJ1-2|TRBV5-1|.
TGCGCCAGCAGCTGGGACAAAAGCTATGGCTACACCTTC
CASSWDKSYGYTF
>many|TRBJ2-1|TRBV3-1|.
TGTGCCAGCAGCCAAATTGCGTCCGGCCTGTGCTTC
CASSQIASGLCF
>many|TRBJ2-3|TRBV28|.
TGTGCCAGCAGTTTAGAAGAGGGGCCTACGCAGTATTTT
CASSLEEGPTQYF
>.|TRBJ2-2|TRBV29-1|TRBD1
TGCAGCACGGACAGGGGAGGAACCGGGGAGCTGTTTTTT
CSTDRGGTGELFF
>many|TRBJ2-1|TRBV29-1|.
TGCAGCGTTGTGGGGGGGCTAGCGAGGACGTACAATGAGCAGTTCTTC
CSVVGGLARTYNEQFF
>.|TRBJ1-2|TRBV3-1|TRBD1
TGTGCCACCTGCCCTCAAGCCGGACAGGGGATGAGCTATGGCTACACCTTC
CATCPQAGQGMSYGYTF
>many|TRBJ2-1|TRBV7-9|TRBD1
TGTGCCAGCAGCTTAGTTCAGGGGGCGGATGAGCAGTTCTTC
CASSLVQGADEQFF
>.|TRBJ2-5|TRBV5-1|.
TGCGCCAGCAGCCAGCGTGGGGTCCAAGAGACCCAGTACTTC
CASSQRGVQETQYF